This TCR beta chain stems from a study of response to subunit inactivated influenza vaccine. V gave up 2 bases and J gave up 5 bases; unmatched junction bases: 11. This CDR3 contains 18 residues. Germline lookup yields CDR1 MNHEY and CDR2 SVGEGT. This clonotype was counted at least ten times. Its antigen is currently unknown. Findings and caveats of the study: Authors suggested each seasonal flu vaccination may recruit only limited numbers of new T cells.

TCRdb re-called the RT-PCR reads through MiXCR, storing one row per CDR3 protein. Here the sample spans around 480,000 distinct CDR3 sequences, approximately 11% being singletons. Source: PBMCs from blood, taken roughly 48 days after vaccination. The rearrangement links TRBV6-2 or TRBV6-3 to TRBJ2-2; 10 bases line up with TRBD2. The clonotype was recovered from a man in his fifties who received an inactivated influenza vaccine. The chain's CDR3 is CASSYGLSSGRNTGELFF. CDR3 DNA: TGTGCCAGCAGTTACGGTCTGTCTAGCGGGAGAAATACCGGGGAGCTGTTTTTT.